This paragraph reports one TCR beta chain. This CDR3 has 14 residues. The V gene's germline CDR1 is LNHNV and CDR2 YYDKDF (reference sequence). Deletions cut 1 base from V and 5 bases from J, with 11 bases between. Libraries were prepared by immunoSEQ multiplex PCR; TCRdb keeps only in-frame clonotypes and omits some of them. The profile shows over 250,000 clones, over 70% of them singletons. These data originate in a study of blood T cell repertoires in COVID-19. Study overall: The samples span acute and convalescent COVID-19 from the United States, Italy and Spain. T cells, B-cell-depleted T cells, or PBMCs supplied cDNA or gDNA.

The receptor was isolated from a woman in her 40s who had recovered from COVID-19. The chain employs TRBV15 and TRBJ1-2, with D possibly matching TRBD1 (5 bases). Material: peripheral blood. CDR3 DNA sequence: TGTGCCACCAGCAGAGCTAGAGACAGTTATGGCTACACCTTC. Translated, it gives CATSRARDSYGYTF.